The T cell receptor (beta chain) described here comes from a study of blood T cell repertoires in COVID-19. The overall study: Sources were T cells, B-cell-depleted T cells, or PBMCs; the material itself was cDNA or gDNA.

The repertoire was sequenced with immunoSEQ multiplex PCR; TCRdb's copy has only in-frame clones and lacks some. The repertoire holds about 83,000 clones, with roughly 90% as singletons. The germline CDR1 and CDR2 sequences are MNHEY and SVGEGT. The CDR3 covers 15 residues. The junction had 3 bases not matched to a gene; V was cut back by 5 bases and J by 0 bases. Sequenced: peripheral blood. The sequence was collected from a woman in her forties or fifties with active or convalescent COVID-19. The chain has TRBV6-2 or TRBV6-3 and TRBJ1-5; 8 positions agree with TRBD1. For the CDR3, the DNA is TGTGCCAGCAGTACAGGGGGGGATAGCAATCAGCCCCAGCATTTT. Translated: CASSTGGDSNQPQHF.